These T cell receptor beta chains were read from a single sample in a study of blood T cells in healthy people across ages. TCRdb passed the 5' RACE reads through MiXCR, listing each CDR3 protein once. Of about 680,000 distinct CDR3 sequences in the sample, about half are singletons; the top ten hold roughly a third. What was sequenced was blood. The source is a woman in her sixties or seventies in good health. CDR3s include the opening cysteine and the closing phenylalanine or tryptophan. A D gene is named only where the DNA matches it firmly. The listing skips clone size in some rows; elsewhere it reads once, few, many or a size class.

>TRBJ1-4|TRBV3-1|.|.
CASSQAGSNEKLFF
TGTGCCAGCAGCCAAGCAGGCTCGAATGAAAAACTGTTTTTT
>TRBJ2-3|TRBV7-2|.|.
CASSSPAASRRYTDTQYF
TGTGCCAGCAGCTCCCCCGCGGCATCTCGTCGTTACACAGATACGCAGTATTTT
>TRBJ2-5|TRBV5-1|.|.
CASSLGLASIQETQYF
TGCGCCAGCAGCTTGGGGCTAGCGTCGATTCAAGAGACCCAGTACTTC
>TRBJ2-7|TRBV5-1|.|.
CASSDDREGYEQYF
TGCGCCAGCAGCGATGACAGGGAGGGGTACGAGCAGTACTTC
>TRBJ2-3|TRBV7-9|.|.
CASSLALSSTDTQYF
TGTGCCAGCAGCCTCGCTTTAAGTTCGACAGATACGCAGTATTTT
>TRBJ1-1|TRBV9|.|.
CASSGEGGTEAFF
TGTGCCAGCAGCGGAGAGGGGGGGACTGAAGCTTTCTTT
>TRBJ1-2|TRBV7-9|.|.
CASSLQSGYTF
TGTGCCAGCAGCTTACAGAGTGGCTACACCTTC
>TRBJ2-3|TRBV14|few|TRBD2
CASSPLSGRADTQYF
TGTGCCAGCAGCCCCCTTAGCGGGAGGGCAGATACGCAGTATTTT
>TRBJ2-1|TRBV5-1|few|TRBD2
CASSDGLANHNEQFF
TGCGCCAGCAGCGATGGACTAGCAAACCACAATGAGCAGTTCTTC
>TRBJ1-2|TRBV20-1|many|.
CSAQGNYGYTF
TGCAGTGCCCAGGGAAACTATGGCTACACCTTC
>TRBJ2-5|TRBV11-2|.|.
CAGSPMRGGETQYF
TGTGCCGGCAGCCCCATGCGCGGTGGAGAGACCCAGTACTTC
>TRBJ2-3|TRBV10-3|once|.
CAISNSGDTQYF
TGTGCCATCAGCAATAGTGGAGATACGCAGTATTTT
>TRBJ2-7|TRBV5-1|.|TRBD2
CASSLVPSGRYNEQYF
TGCGCCAGCAGCTTGGTACCTAGCGGAAGGTACAATGAGCAGTACTTC
>TRBJ1-2|TRBV12-3/TRBV12-4|.|TRBD1
CASRLGRTGAGYTF
TGTGCCAGCAGGTTAGGCCGGACAGGAGCGGGCTACACCTTC
>TRBJ2-3|TRBV20-1|.|TRBD2
CSASRGRGPRDTQYF
TGCAGTGCTAGTCGCGGGAGGGGCCCTCGTGATACGCAGTATTTT
>TRBJ2-1|TRBV5-1|.|.
CASGLTVNNEQFF
TGCGCCAGCGGCTTGACCGTCAACAATGAGCAGTTCTTC